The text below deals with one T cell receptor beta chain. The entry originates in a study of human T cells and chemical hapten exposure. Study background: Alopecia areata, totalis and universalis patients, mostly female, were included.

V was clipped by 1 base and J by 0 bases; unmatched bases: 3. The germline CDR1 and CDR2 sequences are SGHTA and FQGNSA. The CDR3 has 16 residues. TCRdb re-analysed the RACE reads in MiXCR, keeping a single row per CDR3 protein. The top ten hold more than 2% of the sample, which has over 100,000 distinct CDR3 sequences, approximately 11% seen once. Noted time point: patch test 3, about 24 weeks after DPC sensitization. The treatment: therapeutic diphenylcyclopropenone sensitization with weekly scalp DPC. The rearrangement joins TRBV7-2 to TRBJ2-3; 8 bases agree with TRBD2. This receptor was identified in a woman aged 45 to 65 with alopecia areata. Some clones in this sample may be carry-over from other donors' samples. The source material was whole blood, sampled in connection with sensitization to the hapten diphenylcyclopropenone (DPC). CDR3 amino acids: CASSLGAGASTDTQYF. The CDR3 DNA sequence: TGTGCCAGCAGCTTAGGAGCGGGAGCTAGCACAGATACGCAGTATTTT.